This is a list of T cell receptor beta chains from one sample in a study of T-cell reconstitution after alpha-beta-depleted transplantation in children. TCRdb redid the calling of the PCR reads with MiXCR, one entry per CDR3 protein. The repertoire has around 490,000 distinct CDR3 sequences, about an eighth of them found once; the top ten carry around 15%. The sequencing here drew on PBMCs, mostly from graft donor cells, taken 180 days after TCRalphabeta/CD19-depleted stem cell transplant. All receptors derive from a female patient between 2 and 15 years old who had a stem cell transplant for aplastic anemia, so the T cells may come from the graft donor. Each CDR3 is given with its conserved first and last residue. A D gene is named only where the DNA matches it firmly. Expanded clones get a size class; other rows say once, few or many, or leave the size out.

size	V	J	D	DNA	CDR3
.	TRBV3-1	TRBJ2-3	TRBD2	TGTGCCAGCAGCCTCTGGACTAGTGAAGATACGCAGTATTTT	CASSLWTSEDTQYF
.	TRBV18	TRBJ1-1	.	TGTGCCAGCTCACCACTGGAGGGCAGGGGAACTGAAGCTTTCTTT	CASSPLEGRGTEAFF
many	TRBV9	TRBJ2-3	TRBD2	TGTGCCAGCAGCAAGCGGGGGGGCCATGAAGATACGCAGTATTTT	CASSKRGGHEDTQYF
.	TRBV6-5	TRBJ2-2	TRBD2	TGTGCCAGCAGTTACCCGGGGGGGGCCGGGGAGCTGTTTTTT	CASSYPGGAGELFF
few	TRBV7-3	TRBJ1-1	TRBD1	TGTGCCAGCAGCTTACGTTGGGGGGGGACAGGGGATCGGAGGAACACTGAAGCTTTCTTT	CASSLRWGGTGDRRNTEAFF
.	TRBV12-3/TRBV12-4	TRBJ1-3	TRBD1	TGTGCCAGCAGTTTAAGGAGACAGGGTGAAGGAAACACCATATATTTT	CASSLRRQGEGNTIYF
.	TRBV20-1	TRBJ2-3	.	TGCAGTGCTAGGATTCTCACAGATACGCAGTATTTT	CSARILTDTQYF
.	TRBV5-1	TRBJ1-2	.	TGCGCCAGCAGTCTTGGTGCCGGGACTGTTGGCATCGATGGCTACACCTTC	CASSLGAGTVGIDGYTF
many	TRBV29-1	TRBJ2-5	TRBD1	TGCAGCGTTGCCCGACAGGGGGCAGAGACCCAGTACTTC	CSVARQGAETQYF
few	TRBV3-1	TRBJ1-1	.	TGTGCCAGCAGCCAAGAGCCTGGTTTCACTGAAGCTTTCTTT	CASSQEPGFTEAFF
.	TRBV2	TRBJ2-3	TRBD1	TGTGCCAGCAGTGAGTTGGGACAGGGCTCCACAGATACGCAGTATTTT	CASSELGQGSTDTQYF
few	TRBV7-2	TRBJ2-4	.	TGTGCCAGCAGCTTCCCGGCAAACATTCAGTACTTC	CASSFPANIQYF
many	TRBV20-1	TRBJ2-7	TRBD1	TGCAGTGCTAGTCCAGGGGGCCGGGAGCAGTACTTC	CSASPGGREQYF
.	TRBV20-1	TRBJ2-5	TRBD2	TGCAGTGCTAGAGACCTGAAAGCGGGAGGGCCCAAAGAGACCCAGTACTTC	CSARDLKAGGPKETQYF
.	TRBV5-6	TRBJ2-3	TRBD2	TGTGCCAGCAGCTCCAGTGGACTAGCGGGAGTCTACACAGATACGCAGTATTTT	CASSSSGLAGVYTDTQYF
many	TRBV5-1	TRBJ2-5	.	TGCGCCAGCAGTCCCTGGGACCGGGGATTGGAGACCCAGTACTTC	CASSPWDRGLETQYF
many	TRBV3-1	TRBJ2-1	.	TGTGCCAGCAGCCATTCCGGAGGGAATGAGCAGTTCTTC	CASSHSGGNEQFF
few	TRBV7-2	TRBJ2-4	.	TGTGCCAGCAGCTACAACCTTTGGGCCAAAAACATTCAGTACTTC	CASSYNLWAKNIQYF
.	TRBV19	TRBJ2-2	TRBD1	TGTGCCAGTAGGCGGACAGGGACGAACACCGGGGAGCTGTTTTTT	CASRRTGTNTGELFF
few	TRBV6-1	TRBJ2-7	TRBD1	TGTGCCAGCAGTGACTGGGGACAGCAAAGCTCCTACGAGCAGTACTTC	CASSDWGQQSSYEQYF
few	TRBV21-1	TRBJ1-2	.	TGTGCCAGCAGCAGGGGGCTGACGGGCTATGGCTACACCTTC	CASSRGLTGYGYTF
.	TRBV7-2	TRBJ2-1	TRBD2	TGTGCCAGCAGCTTAATACGGCTAGCGGGAGTGGACAATGAGCAGTTCTTC	CASSLIRLAGVDNEQFF
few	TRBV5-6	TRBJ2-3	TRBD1	TGTGCCAGCAGAAGGCAGGGGGCAGATACGCAGTATTTT	CASRRQGADTQYF
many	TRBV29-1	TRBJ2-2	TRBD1	TGCAGCGTTGATACGGGACAGGCGGTTGCCGGGGAGCTGTTTTTT	CSVDTGQAVAGELFF
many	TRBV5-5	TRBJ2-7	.	TGTGCCAGCAGCCAACGGGGACGGGAGCAGTACTTC	CASSQRGREQYF
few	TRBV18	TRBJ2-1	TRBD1	TGTGCCAGCTCAACTAGACAGGGGGCGGTGAATGAGCAGTTCTTC	CASSTRQGAVNEQFF
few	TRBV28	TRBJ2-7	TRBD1	TGTGCCAGCAGTCTCGGACAGGGGCTCGGCTACGAGCAGTACTTC	CASSLGQGLGYEQYF
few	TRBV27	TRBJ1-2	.	TGTGCCAGCAGTTTTTATCCGGGTAACTATGGCTACACCTTC	CASSFYPGNYGYTF
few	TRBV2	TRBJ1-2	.	TGTGCCAGCATGTCCAGGGGCTATGGCTACACCTTC	CASMSRGYGYTF
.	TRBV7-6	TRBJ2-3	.	TGTGCCAGCAGCTTGTTAGCGGTTGGAGATACGCAGTATTTT	CASSLLAVGDTQYF
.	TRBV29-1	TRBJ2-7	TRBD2	TGCAGCGTTTCTAGCGGGAGGGCCTACGAGCATTACTTC	CSVSSGRAYEHYF
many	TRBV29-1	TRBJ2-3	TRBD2	TGCAGCGTTGGGACTAGCGGACGAAGCACAGATACGCAGTATTTT	CSVGTSGRSTDTQYF
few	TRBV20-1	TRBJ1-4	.	TGCAGTGCTTTGGACCCCTCGAAAGAAAAACTGTTTTTT	CSALDPSKEKLFF
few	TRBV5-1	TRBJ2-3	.	TGCGCCAGCAGCTTGCTTGGGATAGATACGCAGTATTTT	CASSLLGIDTQYF
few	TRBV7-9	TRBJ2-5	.	TGTGCCAGCAGCCCGGGCCAGTTTCAAGAGACCCAGTACTTC	CASSPGQFQETQYF
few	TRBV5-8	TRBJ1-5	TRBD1	TGTGCCAGCAGCTTCGGGACAGTCGGAGATCAGCCCCAGCATTTT	CASSFGTVGDQPQHF
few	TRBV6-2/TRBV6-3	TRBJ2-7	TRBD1	TGTGCCAGCAGACAAACAGGGGCCTACGAGCAGTACTTC	CASRQTGAYEQYF
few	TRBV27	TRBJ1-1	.	TGTGCCAGCAGCCTAGGCGGCGGCCAAGGAGCTTTCTTT	CASSLGGGQGAFF
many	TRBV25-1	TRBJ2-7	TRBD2	TGTGCCAGCAGAGCGGGACCCCGGGACGAGCAGTACTTC	CASRAGPRDEQYF
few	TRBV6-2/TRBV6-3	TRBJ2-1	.	TGTGCCACCTCGGACTGGATCTACAATGAGCAGTTCTTC	CATSDWIYNEQFF
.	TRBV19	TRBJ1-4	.	TGTGCCAGTAGTCCTATGCGAGGAGCCCGGACCTCTAATGAAAAACTGTTTTTT	CASSPMRGARTSNEKLFF
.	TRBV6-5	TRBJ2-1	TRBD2	TGTACAGCGGGAAACTACAATGAGCAGTTCTTC	CTAGNYNEQFF
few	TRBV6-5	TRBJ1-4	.	TGTGCCAGCAGTTATTCCATGTCGAGGAATGAAAAACTGTTTTTT	CASSYSMSRNEKLFF
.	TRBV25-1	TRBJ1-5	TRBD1	TGTGCCAGCAGGGGCCTGTGGGCCCGGGGACAGTATAGCAATCAGCCCCAGCATTTT	CASRGLWARGQYSNQPQHF
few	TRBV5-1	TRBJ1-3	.	TGCGCCAGCAGCTTCGGCCAGGCGCAAAACACCATATATTTT	CASSFGQAQNTIYF
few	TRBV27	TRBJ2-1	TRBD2	TGTGCCAGCAGTATTTTGACTAGCGGGAGGGGCAATGAGCAGTTCTTC	CASSILTSGRGNEQFF